This passage covers 20 T cell receptor beta chains from one sample sequenced in a study of shared clonotypes between healthy human individuals. Only in-frame clones appear in the TCRdb table, and some are missing; sequencing was by immunoSEQ multiplex PCR. The profile shows millions of clones, roughly nine tenths of them singletons. The sequenced sample was naive CD4+ T cells sorted from blood. The subset: CD45RA+ positively selected. These receptors were taken from a man between 18 and 29 years old in good health.

The chain links TRBV30 to TRBJ2-7; 7 nucleotides match TRBD1. J was trimmed by 5 bases and V by 3 bases; bases with no gene match: 4. The V gene's germline CDR1 is GTSNPN and CDR2 SVGIG (reference sequence). The CDR3 spans 12 residues. The CDR3 DNA follows: TGTGCCTGGAGGAGAGACAGGGACGAGCAGTACTTC. Translation: CAWRRDRDEQYF.

The chain is built from TRBV13 and TRBJ1-2, with D uncertain. Germline V CDR1 and CDR2: PRHDT, FYEKMQ (reference sequence). Trimming left V 4 bases short and J 8 bases short, with 8 bases between. CDR3 length: 11 residues. CDR3 residues: CASSSTGGYTF. CDR3 DNA: TGTGCCAGCAGCTCCACGGGGGGCTACACCTTC.

The chain carries TRBV2 and TRBJ1-5, with D possibly matching TRBD1 (6 bases). Deletions cut 6 bases from V and 2 bases from J, with 11 bases between. Per germline, CDR1 SNHLY and CDR2 FYNNEI. CDR3 length equals 14 residues. The CDR3 sequence: CASREAGGNQPQHF. CDR3 nucleotides: TGTGCCAGCAGAGAGGCAGGGGGCAATCAGCCCCAGCATTTT.

This rearrangement joins TRBV4-1 to TRBJ2-3; D remains unclear. CDR1 is MGHRA, CDR2 YSYEKL, per germline. V was clipped by 4 bases and J by 0 bases, with 17 bases between them. The length of the CDR3 is 17 residues. The CDR3 spells CASSPRSLRTSTDTQYF. CDR3 DNA sequence: TGCGCCAGCAGCCCAAGGTCACTACGAACTAGCACAGATACGCAGTATTTT.

In this sample, this clone turned up once. The rearrangement links TRBV7-2 to TRBJ2-7; 7 nucleotides align to TRBD1. V was clipped by 2 bases and J by 4 bases; unmatched bases: 11. The CDR3 spans 16 residues. From germline, CDR1 is SGHTA and CDR2 FQGNSA. The CDR3, as DNA: TGTGCCAGCAGCTTACCCGGGACAGCCTTGGCTTACGAGCAGTACTTC. Protein product: CASSLPGTALAYEQYF.

The chain employs TRBV21-1 and TRBJ2-1; the table assigns TRBD2, which was not confirmed against the DNA. TRBV21-1 is designated a pseudogene. This CDR3 spans 16 amino acids. This chain's CDR3 is CASSTKFRDFGYEQFF. In DNA form, the CDR3 reads TGTGCCAGCAGCACGAAATTCCGGGACTTCGGGTATGAGCAGTTCTTC.

The rearrangement links TRBV28 to TRBJ2-7; 7 nucleotides align to TRBD2. Germline-derived CDR1 and CDR2 are MDHEN and SYDVKM. This CDR3 contains 14 residues. V was clipped by 6 bases and J by 6 bases; unmatched bases: 11. CDR3 loop: CASRPGLVTSEQYF. The DNA for the CDR3 is TGTGCCAGCAGACCTGGACTAGTTACCAGCGAGCAGTACTTC.

V and J are TRBV27 and TRBJ1-4; the match to TRBD1 covers 9 bases. V lost 3 bases and J lost 5; bases outside the gene matches: 4. The CDR3 runs to 15 residues. The germline V gene encodes CDR1 MNHEY and CDR2 SMNVEV (reference sequence). CDR3 loop: CASSFAGTGNEKLFF. The CDR3 DNA follows: TGTGCCAGCAGTTTCGCCGGGACAGGGAATGAAAAACTGTTTTTT.

Only one count was recorded for this clone. The chain joins TRBV4-3 to TRBJ2-7; the D call may be TRBD1 or TRBD2 (5 bases each). V was shortened by 3 bases and J by 6 bases, with 18 bases between the two germline ends. This CDR3 comprises 15 residues. Per the germline V gene, CDR1 is LGHNA and CDR2 is YSLEER. CDR3: CASSQDQRGVLEQYF. Written as DNA, the CDR3 is TGCGCCAGCAGCCAGGACCAAAGAGGGGTCCTCGAGCAGTACTTC.

The V and J genes are TRBV2 and TRBJ2-1; D call uncertain. Trimming took 6 bases from V and 3 from J, leaving 9 bases between them. The CDR3 runs 13 residues. Germline loops: CDR1 SNHLY, CDR2 FYNNEI. Written as DNA, the CDR3 is TGTGCCAGCAGGGCACAGAGCTACAATGAGCAGTTCTTC. This translates into CASRAQSYNEQFF.

V is TRBV6-1 and J is TRBJ2-1, with D uncertain. The V and J ends lost 1 base and 12 bases respectively, with 10 bases between them. From germline, CDR1 is MNHNS and CDR2 SASEGT. CDR3 length equals 12 residues. For the CDR3, the DNA is TGTGCCAGCAGTGAAGACTACCTTTGGCAGTTCTTC. Translating gives CASSEDYLWQFF.

The chain is built from TRBV9 and TRBJ2-7, with no clear D. The ends were cut back, 1 base at V and 3 bases at J, with 11 bases in the middle. This CDR3 has 14 amino acids. CDR1 is SGDLS and CDR2 is YYNGEE in the germline V gene. The CDR3, as DNA: TGTGCCAGCAGCGTATCTGTCGAAATCTACGAGCAGTACTTC. Translating it yields CASSVSVEIYEQYF.

The rearrangement joins TRBV30 to TRBJ2-4, with TRBD1 identical over 7 bases. The germline CDR1 and CDR2 sequences are GTSNPN and SVGIG (reference sequence). The CDR3 totals 13 residues. After removal of 6 bases from V and 0 bases from J, the junction contained 2 bases not matched to a gene. The CDR3 region has the DNA TGTGCCTGTACAGGGGTAGCCAAAAACATTCAGTACTTC. Translation gives CACTGVAKNIQYF. The entire variable domain, with the rest obtained from reference TRBV30 and TRBJ2-4, is as follows: SQTIHQWPATLVQPVGSPLSLECTVEGTSNPNLYWYRQAAGRGLQLLFYSVGIGQISSEVPQNLSASRPQDRQFILSSKKLLLSDSGFYLCACTGVAKNIQYFGAGTRLSVL.

The rearrangement links TRBV7-2 to TRBJ1-1; D is unresolved. Germline CDR1 reads SGHTA; CDR2 reads FQGNSA. Trimming took off 5 bases at V and 3 bases at J, with 16 bases between the two ends. The CDR3 spans 15 residues. Written as DNA, the CDR3 is TGTGCCAGCAGCGTATGGGGAGGGAGGGACACTGAAGCTTTCTTT. It yields the protein CASSVWGGRDTEAFF. Based on the CDR3 plus reference TRBV7-2 and TRBJ1-1, the full variable domain is GAGVSQSPSNKVTEKGKDVELRCDPISGHTALYWYRQSLGQGLEFLIYFQGNSAPDKSGLPSDRFSAERTGGSVSTLTIQRTQQEDSAVYLCASSVWGGRDTEAFFGQGTRLTVV.

The gene calls are TRBV2 and TRBJ2-5; TRBD1 matches at 9 bases. This CDR3 is built from 14 residues. CDR1 is SNHLY and CDR2 is FYNNEI in the germline V gene. With 4 bases clipped from V and 4 bases from J, the junction kept 4 bases outside the gene matches. The CDR3 bases are TGTGCCAGCAGTGGACAGGGGGTCGGAGAGACCCAGTACTTC. It translates to CASSGQGVGETQYF.

This chain uses TRBV30 with TRBJ1-1, with D possibly TRBD1 on 5 matching bases. Trimming shortened V by 5 bases and J by 0 bases, and 13 bases separated the two germline ends. Germline-derived CDR1 and CDR2 are GTSNPN and SVGIG (reference sequence). The CDR3 length is 14 residues. The CDR3 region is CAWGGYNLNTEAFF. CDR3 DNA: TGTGCCTGGGGGGGATATAACCTGAACACTGAAGCTTTCTTT.

This clone was counted a single time. The CDR3 protein is CASSQDLQREQYF. CDR3 bases: TGTGCCAGCAGCCAAGATTTGCAGAGGGAGCAGTACTTC. This chain connects TRBV14 to TRBJ2-5; possibly TRBD2 for D (5 bases). CDR1 is SGHDN, CDR2 FVKESK, per germline. V gave up 0 bases and J gave up 11 bases, with 13 bases separating them. This CDR3 spans 13 amino acids.

This clone was detected once. The rearrangement uses TRBV30 and TRBJ2-4; unclear D gene. The CDR3 runs to 17 residues. Trimming removed 0 bases from V and 0 bases from J, with 15 bases in between. Germline V gives CDR1 GTSNPN, CDR2 SVGIG (reference sequence). The CDR3, as DNA: TGTGCCTGGAGTGTACGGTTGTCCGATAAAGCCAAAAACATTCAGTACTTC. It codes for CAWSVRLSDKAKNIQYF.

Of note for this clone: Other nucleotide sequences from this sample produce the same CDR3. The chain combines TRBV5-1 with TRBJ2-2, with a weak D call TRBD1 (6 bases). Germline CDR1 and CDR2: SGHRS and YFSETQ. Trimming pared 0 bases from V and 3 bases from J, leaving 6 bases between. The CDR3 sequence is 14 residues long. CDR3 region: CASSLGTDTGELFF. For the CDR3, the DNA is TGCGCCAGCAGCTTGGGGACAGACACCGGGGAGCTGTTTTTT.

The J gene is TRBJ2-5, the V gene TRBV5-1, with TRBD2 matching 8 bases. After removal of 0 bases from V and 7 bases from J, the junction contained 8 bases not matched to a gene. Germline V gene data show CDR1 as SGHRS and CDR2 as YFSETQ. The CDR3 length is 15 residues. This CDR3 reads CASSLERETKGTQYF. CDR3 sequence (DNA): TGCGCCAGCAGCTTGGAGCGGGAGACGAAAGGGACCCAGTACTTC.